This T cell receptor beta chain was captured by sequencing in a study of blood T cells in healthy people across ages (dated by TCRdb to about 2015). Looking at the study overall: In model experiments, template switching captured about one uniquely barcoded TCR beta cDNA molecule for every two T cells. The study measured age-related changes in TCR beta repertoire diversity using deep sequencing normalized with unique cDNA molecular identifiers. Using the same blood draw, the study looked at two additional independent replicas of 1 million unique cDNA reads for two donors, one aged 18 to 29 and the other aged 80 or older. The donors were split into four age groups: young (average about 15 years), middle-aged (39), aged (about 62) and long-lived (82). Donors of different ages were randomly distributed across sequencing lanes to avoid experimental bias. Overall study outcomes, separate from this receptor: The percentage of naive T cells measured by flow cytometry correlated strongly with observed TCR beta diversity. The CMV infection status of donors was not known, potentially confounding age-related changes in expanded clonotypes. Estimates of total diversity based on one million sequenced T cells were regarded as lower bounds and as underestimates. Observed TCR beta diversity per million T cells fell roughly linearly with age, and a significant reduction was already apparent by age roughly 40. The long-lived group showed more naive CD4+ T cells, fewer expanded clones and increased TCR diversity than the aged group, suggesting age selection. Since profiling was done on bulk unsorted PBMCs, naive and antigen-experienced compartments could not be conclusively compared.

About this clonotype itself: The antigen this receptor binds is unknown. Qualities for individual bases were not recorded, and no much larger clone is one base off.

Donors were around 37 systemically healthy Caucasian individuals from Russia aged roughly 6 to 90 years. About 9.1 milliliters of peripheral blood were collected from each donor into EDTA-treated Vacutainer tubes. PBMCs were isolated by Ficoll-Paque density-gradient centrifugation, with at least 6.5 million obtained per sample. Trizol reagent was used to extract total RNA from the PBMCs, yielding at least 5.5 micrograms per sample. The percentages of naive CD45RAhigh/CD27high T cells were determined by flow cytometry on a PBMC aliquot from every donor. The library was obtained by 5' RACE. These reads were obtained on an Illumina HiSeq 2500. A second PCR of about 6 to 11 cycles was performed with a sample-barcoded 5' primer and a J-beta primer mix. A unique molecular identifier was introduced onto each TCR beta cDNA molecule by a template-switch 5' adaptor carrying 12 random nucleotides. At least 2.5 million CDR3-containing paired-end reads were obtained from each sample. The Mint cDNA synthesis kit, primed by a TRBC-specific oligonucleotide, was used to synthesize first-strand cDNA from all RNA. Following uracil-DNA glycosylase treatment, all cDNA underwent a first 18-cycle PCR with the universal primers M1SS and BC2_uni_R. Concerning the study's data processing: Normalization of each sample was performed by random selection of 1 million high-quality reads, each carrying a distinct molecular identifier. Reads with shared molecular identifiers were discarded instead of being binned into consensus sequences. MiTCR, set to a Q25 quality threshold and the strictest error-elimination algorithm, was used for CDR3 identification, clonotype clustering and error correction. A nonparametric unseen species model with Euler transformation was used to estimate lower-bound total TCR beta diversity. TCRdb reanalyzed the raw reads on its own, using fastp at Q25 for trimming and MiXCR for clone calling, and kept in-frame beta chains. Each record represents a unique CDR3 protein, reported with the most common genes and DNA among its rows. The V and J calls follow TCRdb's processing rather than the paper's. This sample lists about 1.8 million distinct CDR3 sequences; less than 50% were detected once. Of the sample, less than 2.5% is held by the ten largest clones.

The receptor was isolated from a woman between 40 and 55 years old in good health. Sequencing input: blood.

The CDR3 protein is CAGGRANEKLFF. At the DNA level, the sequence is TGTGCCGGAGGGAGGGCGAATGAAAAACTGTTTTTT. The rearrangement combines TRBV6-6 with TRBJ1-4, with no reliable assignment of the D segment. V gives up 11 bases and J gives up 5 bases, and the segment between their germline ends measures 12 bases. From cysteine to phenylalanine, the CDR3 is 12 amino acids long. CDR3 DNA only is kept here, 36 bases in frame from base 1. CDR1 MNHNY and CDR2 SVGAGI were looked up in the germline V gene (reference sequence).